This T cell receptor beta chain was sequenced in a study of early T cells in non-severe SARS-CoV-2 infection. This clonotype was seen repeatedly, ten times or more. The CDR3 contains 15 residues. Trimming took 4 bases from V and 5 from J; bases not matched to a gene: 7. Germline V CDR1 and CDR2: SGHKS, YYEKEE (reference sequence). cDNA molecules, individually, were tagged with unique molecular identifiers. TCRdb reprocessed the 5' RACE reads with MiXCR, giving one entry per CDR3 protein. The sample has some 80,000 distinct CDR3 sequences, 5% seen once. The receptor was isolated from an adult who was a healthcare worker with PCR-confirmed SARS-CoV-2 infection or an uninfected control (not recorded which). The source material was whole blood, sampled at baseline. V is TRBV5-5 and J is TRBJ2-1; 9 bases line up with TRBD1. CDR3 nucleotide sequence: TGTGCCAGCAGCAAGGACAGGGGTAGGGACAATGAGCAGTTCTTC. It codes for CASSKDRGRDNEQFF.